These 20 T cell receptor beta chains were sequenced from one sample in a study of blood T cell repertoires in COVID-19. Produced via immunoSEQ multiplex PCR; TCRdb's table is partial and in-frame only. This table has under 250,000 clones, roughly nine tenths appearing once. The specimen was peripheral blood. These receptors were obtained from a man between 60 and 75 years old with COVID-19, enrolled during active disease.

The gene calls are TRBV4-3 and TRBJ2-1; 10 bases are shared with TRBD2. Germline assignment: CDR1 LGHNA and CDR2 YSLEER. This CDR3 region has 16 residues. Trimming at V came to 4 bases and at J to 4 bases, leaving 7 bases not matched to a gene. CDR3 amino acids: CASSLSPSGGYNEQFF. The CDR3 DNA is TGCGCCAGCAGCCTGTCTCCTAGCGGGGGTTACAATGAGCAGTTCTTC.

V is TRBV6-5 and J is TRBJ2-2; the match to TRBD1 covers 8 bases. J was trimmed by 1 base and V by 8 bases; bases with no gene match: 3. Per germline, CDR1 MNHEY and CDR2 SVGAGI. The CDR3 extends over 14 amino acids. In nucleotides, the CDR3 is TGTGCCAGCGCGGGGACAGGGAACACCGGGGAGCTGTTTTTT. Translating gives CASAGTGNTGELFF.

The chain carries TRBV7-3 and TRBJ1-1; 9 bases line up with TRBD1. The CDR3 runs 15 residues. V was pared by 0 bases and J by 2 bases, with 1 base of the junction left unmatched. Germline CDR1 is SGHTA and CDR2 is FQGTGA. The CDR3 region is CASSLTGQGNTEAFF. CDR3 coding DNA: TGTGCCAGCAGCTTAACGGGACAGGGCAACACTGAAGCTTTCTTT.

The chain combines TRBV11-2 with TRBJ2-7; weak D call: TRBD2 (7 bases). CDR1 SGHAT and CDR2 FQNNGV come from the germline V gene. Trimming took 3 bases from V and 0 from J, leaving 21 bases between them. The length of the CDR3 is 18 residues. CDR3 sequence (DNA): TGTGCCAGCAGCTTTAGTCAGACGCGCGGGGGCTTCTCCTACGAGCAGTACTTC. It is translated as CASSFSQTRGGFSYEQYF.

The gene calls are TRBV6-6 and TRBJ2-7; the match to TRBD1 covers 11 bases. In germline, CDR1 is MNHNY, CDR2 SVGAGI (reference sequence). V was clipped by 2 bases and J by 2 bases; unmatched bases: 2. The CDR3 length is 15 residues. CDR3 DNA: TGTGCCAGCAGTTACCCGGGACAGGGGGCCTACGAGCAGTACTTC. Protein sequence: CASSYPGQGAYEQYF.

The chain combines TRBV6-4 with TRBJ1-1; 9 positions match TRBD1. CDR1 and CDR2 (germline): MRHNA, SNTAGT. V was pared by 2 bases and J by 6 bases, with 10 bases of the junction left unmatched. The CDR3 has 16 residues. CDR3 sequence (DNA): TGTGCCAGCAGTGACACCAACAGGGGGCGAACCGCTGAAGCTTTCTTT. It is translated as CASSDTNRGRTAEAFF.

This clone was recorded a few times. The V and J genes are TRBV27 and TRBJ2-2; 7 bases fit TRBD1. V gave up 4 bases and J gave up 4 bases; unmatched junction bases: 3. The CDR3 extends over 14 amino acids. Per the germline V gene, CDR1 is MNHEY and CDR2 is SMNVEV (reference sequence). CDR3 nucleotide sequence: TGTGCCAGCAGTTCCGACAGGGCCACCGGGGAGCTGTTTTTT. Its protein is CASSSDRATGELFF.

This clone appeared a single time. The chain has TRBV27 and TRBJ1-1, with a weak D call TRBD1 (6 bases). The germline CDR1 and CDR2 sequences are MNHEY and SMNVEV (reference sequence). The CDR3 contains 17 residues. Trimming shortened V by 1 base and J by 0 bases, and 15 bases separated the two germline ends. The CDR3, as DNA: TGTGCCAGCAGTTTATTAAGTACGGGACAAATGAACACTGAAGCTTTCTTT. Protein: CASSLLSTGQMNTEAFF.

CDR3 residues: CASSWEGGAYNEQFF. The CDR3 DNA reads as TGTGCCAGCAGCTGGGAGGGGGGGGCCTACAATGAGCAGTTCTTC. The chain recombines TRBV5-4 with TRBJ2-1; tentative D call: TRBD2 (7 bases). This CDR3 contains 15 residues. V dropped 3 bases and J dropped 2 bases, with 12 bases sitting between them. Germline V lookup: CDR1 SGHNT, CDR2 YYREEE (reference sequence). Full variable domain (remainder filled in from reference TRBV5-4 and TRBJ2-1): ETGVTQSPTHLIKTRGQQVTLRCSSQSGHNTVSWYQQALGQGPQFIFQYYREEENGRGNFPPRFSGLQFPNYSSELNVNALELDDSALYLCASSWEGGAYNEQFFGPGTRLTVL.

The V and J genes are TRBV2 and TRBJ2-7; weak D call: TRBD2 (5 bases). Germline V gene lookup returns CDR1 SNHLY and CDR2 FYNNEI. The CDR3 length is 12 residues. Deletions cut 6 bases from V and 2 bases from J, with 8 bases between. DNA for the CDR3: TGTGCCAGCAGGGCCGGGGCCTACGAGCAGTACTTC. Protein product: CASRAGAYEQYF.

This sequence joins TRBV11-3 and TRBJ2-1; D may be TRBD2 (6 bases). The germline V and J ends were trimmed by 1 base and 9 bases, with 13 bases remaining between them. CDR1 and CDR2 (germline): SGHNT, YENEEA. This CDR3 region has 14 residues. CDR3 nucleotide sequence: TGTGCCAGCAGCTTAGCGGGAGTCCATGGTGAGCAGTTCTTC. Its protein is CASSLAGVHGEQFF.

The chain carries TRBV10-1 and TRBJ2-5; unclear D gene. CDR1 is WNHNN, CDR2 SYGVQD, per germline (reference sequence). The CDR3 sequence is 14 residues long. Trimming shortened V by 2 bases and J by 3 bases, and 10 bases separated the two germline ends. The CDR3 loop is CASSEIGGEETQYF. DNA for the CDR3: TGCGCCAGCAGTGAGATCGGTGGTGAAGAGACCCAGTACTTC.

V usage is TRBV7-9 and J usage is TRBJ2-7; 10 nucleotides line up with TRBD1. There are 14 residues in the CDR3. In germline, CDR1 is SEHNR, CDR2 FQNEAQ (reference sequence). Losses at the gene ends were 6 bases for V and 2 bases for J; bases not matched to a gene: 4. The CDR3 bases are TGTGCCAGCAGTCCGGGACAGGGGACCTACGAGCAGTACTTC. Its protein is CASSPGQGTYEQYF.

J is TRBJ1-4 and V is TRBV2, with 7 positions matching TRBD1. The V segment lost 4 bases and the J segment 5 bases; nucleotides outside the gene matches: 7. Per germline, CDR1 SNHLY and CDR2 FYNNEI. The CDR3 is 15 amino acids. CDR3 bases: TGTGCCAGCAGTGGGTCGACAGGGAAAAATGAAAAACTGTTTTTT. It encodes CASSGSTGKNEKLFF.

The genes are TRBV30 and TRBJ1-1, with 8 bases aligning to TRBD1. V lost 4 bases to trimming and J lost 5 bases; unmatched junction nucleotides: 12. Germline loops: CDR1 GTSNPN, CDR2 SVGIG (reference sequence). The CDR3 is made up of 15 amino acids. The CDR3 DNA reads as TGTGCCTGGACCCTACAGGACAGGGATTATACTGAAGCTTTCTTT. Translating it yields CAWTLQDRDYTEAFF.

This chain links TRBV28 with TRBJ1-5; 7 bases align to TRBD1. J was trimmed by 4 bases and V by 6 bases; bases with no gene match: 6. CDR3 length: 14 residues. The germline V gene has CDR1 MDHEN and CDR2 SYDVKM. Here the CDR3 reads CASRPGTVNQPQHF. In DNA, the CDR3 is TGTGCCAGCAGACCAGGGACAGTTAATCAGCCCCAGCATTTT.

This rearrangement joins TRBV5-1 to TRBJ2-5; 8 bases align to TRBD2. This CDR3 is 13 amino acids long. Germline CDR1 is SGHRS and CDR2 is YFSETQ. V shed 4 bases, J shed 4 bases, and the junction held 3 bases outside the gene matches. CDR3 nucleotide sequence: TGCGCCAGCAGCCCCGGACTAGCAGAGACCCAGTACTTC. This sequence encodes CASSPGLAETQYF.

The chain joins TRBV9 to TRBJ2-1; TRBD2 matches at 12 bases. This CDR3 has 20 residues. The V and J ends lost 4 bases and 3 bases, in that order; junction bases with no gene match: 17. CDR1 and CDR2 from the germline V gene are SGDLS and YYNGEE. DNA for the CDR3: TGTGCCAGCAGCACTACTAGCGGGGGGTCCTCCGGGGCTGTCTACAATGAGCAGTTCTTC. Its translation is CASSTTSGGSSGAVYNEQFF.

This clone was detected once. The gene calls are TRBV11-2 and TRBJ2-3, with 10 bases matching TRBD2. The V gene end was trimmed by 6 bases and the J gene end by 1 base; junction bases not matched to a gene: 4. CDR1 SGHAT and CDR2 FQNNGV come from the germline V gene. The CDR3 length is 15 residues. The CDR3 is CASRRTSGGTDTQYF. The CDR3, as DNA: TGTGCCAGCAGAAGGACTAGCGGAGGCACAGATACGCAGTATTTT.

J is TRBJ2-2 and V is TRBV27; 7 nucleotides line up with TRBD1. This CDR3 has 16 amino acids. V lost 4 bases to trimming and J lost 7 bases; unmatched junction nucleotides: 12. CDR1 is MNHEY, CDR2 SMNVEV, per germline (reference sequence). CDR3 amino acids: CASSSGGQVRSGELFF. CDR3 nucleotides: TGTGCCAGCAGTTCAGGCGGACAGGTCAGAAGCGGGGAGCTGTTTTTT.